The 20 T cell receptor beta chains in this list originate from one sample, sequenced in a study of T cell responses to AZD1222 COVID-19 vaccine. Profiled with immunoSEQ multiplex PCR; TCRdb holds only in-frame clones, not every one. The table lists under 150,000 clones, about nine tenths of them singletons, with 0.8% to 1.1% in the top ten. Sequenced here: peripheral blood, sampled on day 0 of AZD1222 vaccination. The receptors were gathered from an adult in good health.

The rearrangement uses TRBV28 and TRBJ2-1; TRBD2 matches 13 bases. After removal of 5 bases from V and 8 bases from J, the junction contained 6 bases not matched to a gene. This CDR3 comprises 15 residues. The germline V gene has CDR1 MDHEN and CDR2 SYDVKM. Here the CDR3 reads CASSPWTSGSDEQFF. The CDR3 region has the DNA TGTGCCAGCAGTCCTTGGACTAGCGGGAGCGATGAGCAGTTCTTC.

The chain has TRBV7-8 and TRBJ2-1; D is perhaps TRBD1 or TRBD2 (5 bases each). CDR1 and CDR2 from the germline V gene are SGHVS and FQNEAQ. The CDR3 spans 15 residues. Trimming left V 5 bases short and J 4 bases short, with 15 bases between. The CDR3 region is CASSHRDHLYNEQFF. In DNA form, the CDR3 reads TGTGCCAGCAGCCACCGGGACCATCTGTACAATGAGCAGTTCTTC.

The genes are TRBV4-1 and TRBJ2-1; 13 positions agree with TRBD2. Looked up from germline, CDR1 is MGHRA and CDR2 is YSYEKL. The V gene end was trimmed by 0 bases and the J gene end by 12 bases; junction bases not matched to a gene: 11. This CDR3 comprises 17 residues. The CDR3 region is CASSQEWSGTSGIRQFF. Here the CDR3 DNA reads TGCGCCAGCAGCCAAGAATGGAGTGGGACTAGCGGGATTAGGCAGTTCTTC.

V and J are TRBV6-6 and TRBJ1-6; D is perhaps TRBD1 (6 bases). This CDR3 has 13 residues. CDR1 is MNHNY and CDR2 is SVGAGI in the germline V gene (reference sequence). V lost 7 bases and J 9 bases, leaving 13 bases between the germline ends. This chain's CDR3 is CASILDRSSPLHF. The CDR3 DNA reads TGTGCCAGCATACTGGACAGAAGTTCACCCCTCCACTTT.

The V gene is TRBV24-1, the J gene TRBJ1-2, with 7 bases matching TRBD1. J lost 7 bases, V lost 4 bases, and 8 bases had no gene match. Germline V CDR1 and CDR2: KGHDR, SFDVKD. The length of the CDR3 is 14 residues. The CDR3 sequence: CATSDLDRQGGYTF. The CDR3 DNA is TGTGCCACCAGTGACCTGGACAGGCAAGGTGGCTACACCTTC.

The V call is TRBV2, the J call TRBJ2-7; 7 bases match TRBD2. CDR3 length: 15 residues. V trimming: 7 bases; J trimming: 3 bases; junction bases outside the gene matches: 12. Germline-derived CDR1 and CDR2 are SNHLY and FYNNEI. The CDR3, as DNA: TGTGCCAGCACCAAAGGGGCGGGAGCATTCTACGAGCAGTACTTC. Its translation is CASTKGAGAFYEQYF.

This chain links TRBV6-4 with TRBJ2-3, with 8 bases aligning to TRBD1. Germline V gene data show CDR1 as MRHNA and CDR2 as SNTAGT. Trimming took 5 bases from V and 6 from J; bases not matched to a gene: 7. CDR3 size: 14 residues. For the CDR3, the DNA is TGTGCCAGCAGTCCAGGGGGCCCGGGGGATACGCAGTATTTT. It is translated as CASSPGGPGDTQYF.

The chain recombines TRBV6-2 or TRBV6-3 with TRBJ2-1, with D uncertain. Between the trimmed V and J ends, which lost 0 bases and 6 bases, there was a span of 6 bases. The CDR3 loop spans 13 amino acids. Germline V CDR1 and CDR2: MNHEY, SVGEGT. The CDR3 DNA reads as TGTGCCAGCAGTTACTCTCGGGTCAATGAGCAGTTCTTC. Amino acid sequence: CASSYSRVNEQFF.

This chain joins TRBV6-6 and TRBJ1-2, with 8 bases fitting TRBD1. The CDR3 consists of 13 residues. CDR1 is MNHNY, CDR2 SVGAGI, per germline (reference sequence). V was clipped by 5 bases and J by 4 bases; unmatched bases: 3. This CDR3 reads CASSADRAYGYTF. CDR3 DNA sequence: TGTGCCAGCAGTGCGGACAGGGCCTATGGCTACACCTTC.

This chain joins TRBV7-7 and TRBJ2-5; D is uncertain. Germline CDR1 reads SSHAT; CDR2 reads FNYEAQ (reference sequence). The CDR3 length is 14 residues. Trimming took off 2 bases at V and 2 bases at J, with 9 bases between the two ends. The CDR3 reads CASSLLGKQETQYF. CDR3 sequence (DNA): TGTGCCAGCAGCTTATTGGGGAAACAAGAGACCCAGTACTTC.

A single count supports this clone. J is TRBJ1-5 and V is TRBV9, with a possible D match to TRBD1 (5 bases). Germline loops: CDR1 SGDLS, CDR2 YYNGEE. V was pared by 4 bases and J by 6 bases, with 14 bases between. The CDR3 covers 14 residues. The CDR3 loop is CASSPTGASQPQHF. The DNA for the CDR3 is TGTGCCAGCAGCCCGACCGGGGCCAGTCAGCCCCAGCATTTT.

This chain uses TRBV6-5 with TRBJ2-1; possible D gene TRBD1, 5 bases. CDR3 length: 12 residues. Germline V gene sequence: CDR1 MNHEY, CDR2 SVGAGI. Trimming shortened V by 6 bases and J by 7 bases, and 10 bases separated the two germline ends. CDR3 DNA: TGTGCCAGCAGGACCCAGGGTAATGAGCAGTTCTTC. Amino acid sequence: CASRTQGNEQFF.

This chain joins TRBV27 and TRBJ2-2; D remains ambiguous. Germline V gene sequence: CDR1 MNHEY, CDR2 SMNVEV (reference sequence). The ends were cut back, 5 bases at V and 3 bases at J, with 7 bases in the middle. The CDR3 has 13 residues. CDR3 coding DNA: TGTGCCAGCAGTAGACGGTACACCGGGGAGCTGTTTTTT. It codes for CASSRRYTGELFF.

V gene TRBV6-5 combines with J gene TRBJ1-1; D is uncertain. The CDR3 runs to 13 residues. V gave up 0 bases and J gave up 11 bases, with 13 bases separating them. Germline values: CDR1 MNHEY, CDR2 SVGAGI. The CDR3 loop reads CASSYSSLGSAFF. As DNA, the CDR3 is TGTGCCAGCAGTTACTCGAGCTTGGGGAGTGCTTTCTTT.

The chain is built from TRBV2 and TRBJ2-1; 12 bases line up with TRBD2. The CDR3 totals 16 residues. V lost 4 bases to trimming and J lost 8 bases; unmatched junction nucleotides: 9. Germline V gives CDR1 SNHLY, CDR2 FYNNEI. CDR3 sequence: CASSGAGTSGFYEQFF. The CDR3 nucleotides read TGTGCCAGCAGTGGGGCCGGGACTAGCGGGTTCTATGAGCAGTTCTTC. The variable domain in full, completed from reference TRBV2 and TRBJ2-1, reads EPEVTQTPSHQVTQMGQEVILRCVPISNHLYFYWYRQILGQKVEFLVSFYNNEISEKSEIFDDQFSVERPDGSNFTLKIRSTKLEDSAMYFCASSGAGTSGFYEQFFGPGTRLTVL.

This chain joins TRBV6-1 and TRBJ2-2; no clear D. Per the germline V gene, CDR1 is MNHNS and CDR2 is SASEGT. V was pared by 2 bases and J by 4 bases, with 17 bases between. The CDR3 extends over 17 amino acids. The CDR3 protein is CASSEPATVQSTGELFF. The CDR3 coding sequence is TGTGCCAGCAGTGAACCGGCAACCGTGCAGAGCACCGGGGAGCTGTTTTTT.

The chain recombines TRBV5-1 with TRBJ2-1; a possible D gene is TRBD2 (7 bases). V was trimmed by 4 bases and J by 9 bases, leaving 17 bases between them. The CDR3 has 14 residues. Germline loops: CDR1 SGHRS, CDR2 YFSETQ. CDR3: CASSPGGGRGEQFF. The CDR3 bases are TGCGCCAGCAGCCCCGGAGGGGGGAGGGGTGAGCAGTTCTTC.

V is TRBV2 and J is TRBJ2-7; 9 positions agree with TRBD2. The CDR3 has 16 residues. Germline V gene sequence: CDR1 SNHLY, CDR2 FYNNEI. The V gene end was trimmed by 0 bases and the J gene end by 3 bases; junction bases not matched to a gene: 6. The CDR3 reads CASSEAWLAGDYEQYF. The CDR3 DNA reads TGTGCCAGCAGTGAAGCGTGGTTAGCGGGAGACTACGAGCAGTACTTC.

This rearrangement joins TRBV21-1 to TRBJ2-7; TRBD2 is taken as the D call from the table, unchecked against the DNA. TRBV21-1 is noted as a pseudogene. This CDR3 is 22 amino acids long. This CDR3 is CASSADDILKSPTTKSSYEQYF. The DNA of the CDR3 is TGTGCCAGCAGCGCCGACGATATATTGAAGTCACCAACGACTAAAAGCTCCTACGAGCAGTACTTC.

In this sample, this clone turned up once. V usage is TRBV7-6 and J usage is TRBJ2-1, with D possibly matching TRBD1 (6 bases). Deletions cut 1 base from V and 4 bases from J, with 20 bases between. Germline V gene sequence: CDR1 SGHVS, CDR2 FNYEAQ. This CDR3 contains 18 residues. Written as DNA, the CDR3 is TGTGCCAGCAGCTTAGGGTTTGGGGGCCAGACTAAATACAATGAGCAGTTCTTC. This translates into CASSLGFGGQTKYNEQFF.